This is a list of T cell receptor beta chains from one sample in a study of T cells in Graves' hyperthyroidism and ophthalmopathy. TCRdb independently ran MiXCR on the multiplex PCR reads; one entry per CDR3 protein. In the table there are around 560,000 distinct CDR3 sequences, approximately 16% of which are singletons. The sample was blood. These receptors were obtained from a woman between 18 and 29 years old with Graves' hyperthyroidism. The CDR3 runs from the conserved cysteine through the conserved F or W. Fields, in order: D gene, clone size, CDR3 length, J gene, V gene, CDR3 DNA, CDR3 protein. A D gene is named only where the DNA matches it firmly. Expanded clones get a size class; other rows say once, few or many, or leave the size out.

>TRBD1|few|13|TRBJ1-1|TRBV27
TGTGCCAGCAGGGGACAGGGGCCCACTGAAGCTTTCTTT
CASRGQGPTEAFF
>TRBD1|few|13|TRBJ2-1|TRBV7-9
TGTGCCGCACAGGGGGGAGCTTACAATGAGCAGTTCTTC
CAAQGGAYNEQFF
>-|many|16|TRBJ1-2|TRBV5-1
TGCGCCAGCAGCTTTCGAAGGGAGGGGCCAAACTATGGCTACACCTTC
CASSFRREGPNYGYTF
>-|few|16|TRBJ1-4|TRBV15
TGTGCCACCAGCAGGGGGACCTTTGCAACTAATGAAAAACTGTTTTTT
CATSRGTFATNEKLFF
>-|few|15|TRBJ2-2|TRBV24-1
TGTGCCACCAGTGATTACCCTACGAACACCGGGGAGCTGTTTTTT
CATSDYPTNTGELFF
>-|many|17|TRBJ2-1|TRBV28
TGTGCCAGCAGTTCCATCTCTCCAGGACAGAACTACAATGAGCAGTTCTTC
CASSSISPGQNYNEQFF
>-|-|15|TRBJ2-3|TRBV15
TGTGCCACCAGCTACCCACAGGAGTCCCCAGATACGCAGTATTTT
CATSYPQESPDTQYF
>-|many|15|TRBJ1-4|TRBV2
TGTGCCAGCAGTGAAGCGGGTACAGGGAGGGAAAAACTGTTTTTT
CASSEAGTGREKLFF
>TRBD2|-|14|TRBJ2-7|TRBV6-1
TGTGCCAGCAGAGGGACTAGCGTACCCTACGAGCAGTACTTC
CASRGTSVPYEQYF
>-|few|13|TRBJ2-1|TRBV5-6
TGTGCCAGCAGCTTTTTAGGGGACAATGAGCAGTTCTTC
CASSFLGDNEQFF
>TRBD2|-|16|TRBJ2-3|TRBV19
TGTGCCAGTAGTATGCGACTAGCGGGGACCACAGATACGCAGTATTTT
CASSMRLAGTTDTQYF
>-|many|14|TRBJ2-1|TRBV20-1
TGCAGTGCACCCCTCGACCCACTCTACAATGAGCAGTTCTTC
CSAPLDPLYNEQFF
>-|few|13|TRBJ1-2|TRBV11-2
TGTGCCAGCAGCTCCGGGCCGGCGGATGGCTACACCTTC
CASSSGPADGYTF
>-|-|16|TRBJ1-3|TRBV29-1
TGCAGCGCCAAGGGTAGAGAAGGGCTCGCTGGAAACACCATATATTTT
CSAKGREGLAGNTIYF
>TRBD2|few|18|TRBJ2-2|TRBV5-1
TGCGCCAGCAGCTTGGACCCGGGACTAGCGTACTTCACCGGGGAGCTGTTTTTT
CASSLDPGLAYFTGELFF
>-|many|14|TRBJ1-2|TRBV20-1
TGCAGTGCTCATGACCCGGCCCTATCCTATGGCTACACCTTC
CSAHDPALSYGYTF
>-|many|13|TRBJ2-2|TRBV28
TGTGCCAGCAATTCCGGGAACACCGGGGAGCTGTTTTTT
CASNSGNTGELFF
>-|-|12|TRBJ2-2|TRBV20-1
TGCAGTGCCCGAATACGCGGCGGGGAGCTGTTTTTT
CSARIRGGELFF
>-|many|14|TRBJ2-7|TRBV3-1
TGTGCCAGCAGCCAAAGTAGGTTAGTGAACGAGCAGTACTTC
CASSQSRLVNEQYF
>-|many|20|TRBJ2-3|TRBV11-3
TGTGCCAGCAGCTTAGGATGGGGACTTCAGCGTGCAACCTCCGCGGATACGCAGTATTTT
CASSLGWGLQRATSADTQYF
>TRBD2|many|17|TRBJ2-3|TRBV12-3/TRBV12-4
TGTGCCAGCAGTGGGGGGGAATTGCGGGAGAGGACAGATACGCAGTATTTT
CASSGGELRERTDTQYF
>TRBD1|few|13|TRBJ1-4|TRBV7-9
TGTGCCAGCAGAGGACAGGGGAATGAAAAACTGTTTTTT
CASRGQGNEKLFF
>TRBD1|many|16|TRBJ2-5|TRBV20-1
TGCAGTGCTAGACTGACGCGACAGGGACCCTCCTGGACCCAGTACTTC
CSARLTRQGPSWTQYF
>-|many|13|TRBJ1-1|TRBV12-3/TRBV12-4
TGTGCCAGCAGTTGGCGACAGAACACTGAAGCTTTCTTT
CASSWRQNTEAFF
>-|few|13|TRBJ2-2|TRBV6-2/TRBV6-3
TGTGCCAGCAGTTACCTCCCGGTCGGGGAGCTGTTTTTT
CASSYLPVGELFF
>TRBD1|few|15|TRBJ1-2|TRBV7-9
TGTGCCAGCAGCCTAGGGACAGCCTGGGACTATGGCTACACCTTC
CASSLGTAWDYGYTF
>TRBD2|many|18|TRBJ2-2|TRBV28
TGTGCCAGCATGGTGCTAGCGGGAGGAGTAGTGAACACCGGGGAGCTGTTTTTT
CASMVLAGGVVNTGELFF
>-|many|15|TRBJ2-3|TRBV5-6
TGTGCCAGCAGCGCCGCGACTAGAAACACAGATACGCAGTATTTT
CASSAATRNTDTQYF
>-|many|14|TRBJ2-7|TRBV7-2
TGTGCCAGCAGCTTAGACGGGGGGCTCTACGAGCAGTACTTC
CASSLDGGLYEQYF
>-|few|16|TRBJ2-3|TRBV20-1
TGCAGTGCTAGAGAGTACGGGGGCCCCACCACAGATACGCAGTATTTT
CSAREYGGPTTDTQYF
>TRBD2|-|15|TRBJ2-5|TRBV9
TGTGCCAGCAGCGTAGCTTTAGCGGGCGGAGAGACCCAGTACTTC
CASSVALAGGETQYF
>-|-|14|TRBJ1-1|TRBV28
TGTGCCAGCAGTTTAGGGGACCTGACCAGCGAAGCTTTCTTT
CASSLGDLTSEAFF
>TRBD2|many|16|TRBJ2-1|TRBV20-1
TGCAGTGCAACCCACCCTAGCGGGAGGGCCATGAATGAGCAGTTCTTC
CSATHPSGRAMNEQFF
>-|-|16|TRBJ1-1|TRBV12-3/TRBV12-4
TGTGCCAGCAGTATCCGGGACGGAGTTATGAACACTGAAGCTTTCTTT
CASSIRDGVMNTEAFF
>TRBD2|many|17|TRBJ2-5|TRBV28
TGTGCCAGCAGACCCTCCGGGACTAGAAAGTTTCTAGAGACCCAGTACTTC
CASRPSGTRKFLETQYF
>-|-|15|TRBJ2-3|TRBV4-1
TGCGCCAGCAGCCAAGACCCCTTGATGGACGGTACGCAGTATTTT
CASSQDPLMDGTQYF
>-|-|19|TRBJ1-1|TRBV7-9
TGTGCCAGCAGGCCGTCCCCTCCATACGGGGGTGGTATGAACACTGAAGCTTTCTTT
CASRPSPPYGGGMNTEAFF
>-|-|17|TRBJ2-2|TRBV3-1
TGTGCCAGCAGCCAAGATTGGGGGCGCGGCGACACCGGGGAGCTGTTTTTT
CASSQDWGRGDTGELFF
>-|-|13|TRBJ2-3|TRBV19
TGTGCCAGTAGTCCTCGGGAACAGGACACGCAGTATTTT
CASSPREQDTQYF
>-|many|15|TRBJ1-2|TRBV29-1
TGCAGCGTAATACCCGGGACAAAGGGAAACTATGGCTACACCTTC
CSVIPGTKGNYGYTF
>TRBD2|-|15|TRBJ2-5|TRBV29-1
TGCAGCGTTGAGATAGCGGGAGGGGTAGGGGAGACCCAGTACTTC
CSVEIAGGVGETQYF
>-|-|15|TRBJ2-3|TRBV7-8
TGTGCCAGCAGCTTACCAGTCGTGGGTACAGATACGCAGTATTTT
CASSLPVVGTDTQYF
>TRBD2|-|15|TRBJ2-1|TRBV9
TGTGCCAGCAGCGTCGGCGGGAGGGCCCGGAATGAGCAGTTCTTC
CASSVGGRARNEQFF
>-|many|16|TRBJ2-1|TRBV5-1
TGCGCCAGCAGCGGCCGCAGGAGGGAAGAATACAATGAGCAGTTCTTC
CASSGRRREEYNEQFF